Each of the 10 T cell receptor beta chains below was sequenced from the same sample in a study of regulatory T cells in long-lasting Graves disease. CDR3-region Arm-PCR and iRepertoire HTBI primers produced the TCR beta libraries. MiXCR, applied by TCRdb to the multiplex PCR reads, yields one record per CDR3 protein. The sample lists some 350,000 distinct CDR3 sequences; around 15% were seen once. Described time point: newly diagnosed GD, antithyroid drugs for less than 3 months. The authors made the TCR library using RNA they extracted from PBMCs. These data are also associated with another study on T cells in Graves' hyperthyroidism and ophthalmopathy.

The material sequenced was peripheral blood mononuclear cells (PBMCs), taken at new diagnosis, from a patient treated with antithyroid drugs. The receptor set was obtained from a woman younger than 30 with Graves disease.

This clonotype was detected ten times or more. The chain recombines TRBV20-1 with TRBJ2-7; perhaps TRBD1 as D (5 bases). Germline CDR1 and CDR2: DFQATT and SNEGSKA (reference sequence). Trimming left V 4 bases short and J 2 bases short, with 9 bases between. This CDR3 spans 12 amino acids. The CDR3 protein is CSANGHTYEQYF. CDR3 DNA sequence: TGCAGTGCTAACGGACATACCTACGAGCAGTACTTC.

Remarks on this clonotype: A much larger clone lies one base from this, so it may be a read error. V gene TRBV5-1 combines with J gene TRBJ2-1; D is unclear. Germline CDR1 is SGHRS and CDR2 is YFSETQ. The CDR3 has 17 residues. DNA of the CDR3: TGCGCCAGCAGCTTGAGGCAGCTAAGTAACTCCTACAATGAGCAGCTCTTC. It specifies CASSLRQLSNSYNEQLF.

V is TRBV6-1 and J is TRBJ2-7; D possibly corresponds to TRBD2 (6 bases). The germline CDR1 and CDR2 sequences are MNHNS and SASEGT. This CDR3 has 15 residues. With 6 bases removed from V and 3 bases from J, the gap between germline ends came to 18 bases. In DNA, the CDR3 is TGTGCCAGCAGAAACCGGGAGCTATCCCACTACGAGCAGTACTTC. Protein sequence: CASRNRELSHYEQYF.

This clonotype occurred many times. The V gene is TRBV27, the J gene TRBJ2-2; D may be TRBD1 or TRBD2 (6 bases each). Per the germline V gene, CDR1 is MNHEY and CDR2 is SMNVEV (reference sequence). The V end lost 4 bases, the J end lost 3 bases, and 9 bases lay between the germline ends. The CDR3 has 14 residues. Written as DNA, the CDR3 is TGTGCCAGCAGTTCAGGGGAGGACACCGGGGAGCTGTTTTTT. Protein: CASSSGEDTGELFF.

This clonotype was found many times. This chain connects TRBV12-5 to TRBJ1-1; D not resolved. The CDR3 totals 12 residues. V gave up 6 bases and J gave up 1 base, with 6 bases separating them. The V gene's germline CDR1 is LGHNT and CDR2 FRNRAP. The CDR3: CASGDGNTEAFF. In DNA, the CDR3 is TGTGCTAGTGGGGATGGGAACACTGAAGCTTTCTTT.

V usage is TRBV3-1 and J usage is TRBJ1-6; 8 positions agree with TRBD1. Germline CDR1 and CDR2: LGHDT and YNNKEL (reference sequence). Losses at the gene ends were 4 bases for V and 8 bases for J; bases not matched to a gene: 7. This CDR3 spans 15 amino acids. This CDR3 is CASSPGTGLDSPLHF. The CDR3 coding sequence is TGTGCCAGCAGCCCCGGGACAGGTCTAGATTCACCCCTCCACTTT.

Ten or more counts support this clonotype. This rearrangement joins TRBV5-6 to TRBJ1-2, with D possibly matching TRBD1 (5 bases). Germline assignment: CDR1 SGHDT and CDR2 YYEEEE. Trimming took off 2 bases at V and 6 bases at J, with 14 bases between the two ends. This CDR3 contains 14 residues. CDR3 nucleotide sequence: TGTGCCAGCAGCTTTCTGGGGGAATTGAATGGCTACACCTTC. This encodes CASSFLGELNGYTF.

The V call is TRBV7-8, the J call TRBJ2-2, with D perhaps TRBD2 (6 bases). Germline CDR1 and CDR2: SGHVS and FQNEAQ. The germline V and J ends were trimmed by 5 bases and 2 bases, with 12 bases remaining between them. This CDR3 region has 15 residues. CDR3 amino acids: CASSLHGRNTGELFF. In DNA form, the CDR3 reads TGTGCCAGCAGCCTACACGGGAGAAACACCGGGGAGCTGTTTTTT.

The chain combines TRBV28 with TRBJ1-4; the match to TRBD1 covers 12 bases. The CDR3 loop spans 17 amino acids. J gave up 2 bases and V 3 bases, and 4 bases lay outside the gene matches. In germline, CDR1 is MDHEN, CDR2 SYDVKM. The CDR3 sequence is CASSLPGQGATNEKLFF. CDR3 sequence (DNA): TGTGCCAGCAGTTTGCCGGGACAGGGGGCGACTAATGAAAAACTGTTTTTT.

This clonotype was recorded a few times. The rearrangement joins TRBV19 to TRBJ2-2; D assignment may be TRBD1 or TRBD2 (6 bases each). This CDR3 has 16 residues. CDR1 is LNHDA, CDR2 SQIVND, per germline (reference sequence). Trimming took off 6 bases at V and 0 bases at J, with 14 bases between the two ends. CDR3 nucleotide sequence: TGTGCCAGTAGACCCCGCGGGACATCGAACACCGGGGAGCTGTTTTTT. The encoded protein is CASRPRGTSNTGELFF.